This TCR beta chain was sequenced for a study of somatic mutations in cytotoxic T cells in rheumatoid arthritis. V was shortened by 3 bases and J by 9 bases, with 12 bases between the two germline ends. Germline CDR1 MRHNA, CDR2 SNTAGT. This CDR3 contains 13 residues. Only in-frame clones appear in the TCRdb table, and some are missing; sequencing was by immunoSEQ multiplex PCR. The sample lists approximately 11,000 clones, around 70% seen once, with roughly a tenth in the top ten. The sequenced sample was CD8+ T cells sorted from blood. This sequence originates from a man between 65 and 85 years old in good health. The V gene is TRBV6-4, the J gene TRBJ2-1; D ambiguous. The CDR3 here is CASSEGSFGEQFF. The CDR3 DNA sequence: TGTGCCAGCAGTGAAGGCTCCTTCGGTGAGCAGTTCTTC.